A single sample gave rise to the 22 T cell receptor beta chains below, sequenced in a study of memory CD4+ T cells and cytomegalovirus serostatus. The sort gate was single viable CD3+CD4+CD8-CD45RO+ cells for memory CD4+ T cells. Assay: immunoSEQ multiplex PCR; the TCRdb copy retains only in-frame clones and omits some. The sample yields around 60,000 clones, roughly three quarters seen once. The sequenced sample was memory CD4+ T cells from blood. The receptors originated from an adult in good health and CMV-seronegative.

This clone is a singleton in its sample. V and J are TRBV5-6 and TRBJ2-3, with a possible D match to TRBD1 (5 bases). Germline V gives CDR1 SGHDT, CDR2 YYEEEE. Trimming left V 6 bases short and J 9 bases short, with 20 bases between. This CDR3 has 14 amino acids. CDR3 in amino acids: CASKAGYSKRTQYF. CDR3 DNA: TGTGCCAGCAAAGCAGGGTACTCGAAGCGAACGCAGTATTTT.

This clone was seen a few times. The chain uses TRBV15 and TRBJ1-1; 7 bases line up with TRBD1. CDR1 is LNHNV, CDR2 YYDKDF, per germline (reference sequence). This CDR3 is built from 17 residues. V gave up 5 bases and J gave up 0 bases; unmatched junction bases: 12. In DNA, the CDR3 is TGTGCCACCAGCTGGTTTCAGGGGGTTGGGATGAACACTGAAGCTTTCTTT. Its protein product is CATSWFQGVGMNTEAFF.

The V and J genes are TRBV6-4 and TRBJ1-2; D remains unclear. The CDR3 is 13 amino acids. Germline CDR1 and CDR2: MRHNA and SNTAGT. The ends were cut back, 4 bases at V and 2 bases at J, with 8 bases in the middle. The chain's CDR3 is CASSVSPNYGYTF. CDR3 DNA: TGTGCCAGCAGTGTCTCCCCCAACTATGGCTACACCTTC.

The rearrangement links TRBV19 to TRBJ1-1, with D possibly being TRBD1 (6 bases). Trimming cost V 6 bases and J 0 bases, with 14 bases left between them. The germline V gene has CDR1 LNHDA and CDR2 SQIVND (reference sequence). This CDR3 contains 15 residues. The CDR3 reads CASRPGQSMNTEAFF. The CDR3 nucleotides read TGTGCCAGTAGGCCGGGACAATCCATGAACACTGAAGCTTTCTTT.

The chain employs TRBV6-5 and TRBJ2-7; TRBD1 matches at 7 bases. There are 13 residues in the CDR3. Germline CDR1 and CDR2: MNHEY and SVGAGI. V lost 7 bases to trimming and J lost 5 bases; unmatched junction nucleotides: 8. CDR3 sequence reads: CASIKTGRHEQYF. In DNA form, the CDR3 reads TGTGCCAGCATCAAGACAGGGCGGCACGAGCAGTACTTC.

This sequence joins TRBV9 and TRBJ2-7, with 7 positions matching TRBD1. The CDR3 contains 14 residues. Germline lookup yields CDR1 SGDLS and CDR2 YYNGEE. The V gene end was trimmed by 2 bases and the J gene end by 7 bases; junction bases not matched to a gene: 9. The CDR3 region is CASSVDGTAWEQYF. The CDR3 DNA follows: TGTGCCAGCAGCGTCGACGGGACAGCGTGGGAGCAGTACTTC.

This chain links TRBV6-1 with TRBJ1-2; 9 positions match TRBD1. The CDR3 is 14 amino acids. Germline values: CDR1 MNHNS, CDR2 SASEGT. Losses at the gene ends were 4 bases for V and 6 bases for J; bases not matched to a gene: 6. The CDR3 bases are TGTGCCAGCAGTGCATCGACAGGGGGGAATGGCTACACCTTC. Protein sequence: CASSASTGGNGYTF.

V is TRBV7-8 and J is TRBJ2-3; 9 bases match TRBD2. CDR3 length: 15 amino acids. V shed 3 bases, J shed 3 bases, and the junction held 4 bases outside the gene matches. CDR1 and CDR2 (germline): SGHVS, FQNEAQ. The CDR3 protein is CASSLGGRGTDTQYF. CDR3 coding DNA: TGTGCCAGCAGCTTGGGCGGGAGGGGAACAGATACGCAGTATTTT. Variable domain in full (rest from reference TRBV7-8 and TRBJ2-3): GAGVSQSPRYKVAKRGQDVALRCDPISGHVSLFWYQQALGQGPEFLTYFQNEAQLDKSGLPSDRFFAERPEGSVSTLKIQRTQQEDSAVYLCASSLGGRGTDTQYFGPGTRLTVL.

The chain combines TRBV2 with TRBJ2-7; TRBD1 matches at 8 bases. The CDR3 runs 13 residues. J lost 5 bases, V lost 11 bases, and 11 bases had no gene match. Germline V lookup: CDR1 SNHLY, CDR2 FYNNEI. CDR3 sequence: CAYSGTGADEQYF. The CDR3 DNA is TGTGCCTACTCCGGGACAGGAGCGGACGAGCAGTACTTC.

This clone appeared a single time. At one of its ends the junction is not consistent with the germline gene, which may arise from a read error. Other DNA sequences of this sample code for an identical CDR3. As DNA, the CDR3 is TGTGCGTGGAGTGTAGGCTCTGGAAACACTATATATTTT. It is translated as CAWSVGSGNTIYF. This rearrangement joins TRBV30 to TRBJ1-3; D call uncertain. CDR1 is GTSNPN and CDR2 is SVGIG in the germline V gene (reference sequence). The CDR3 is made up of 13 amino acids.

The V and J genes are TRBV6-5 and TRBJ1-6; TRBD1 matches 12 bases. From germline, CDR1 is MNHEY and CDR2 SVGAGI. The CDR3 length is 15 residues. After removal of 5 bases from V and 10 bases from J, the junction contained 6 bases not matched to a gene. This CDR3 reads CASSRGQGALSPLHF. The CDR3 DNA reads TGTGCCAGCAGTAGGGGACAGGGGGCCTTATCACCCCTCCACTTT.

This chain uses TRBV5-1 with TRBJ2-2; 10 nucleotides match TRBD2. Germline V gives CDR1 SGHRS, CDR2 YFSETQ. V dropped 3 bases and J dropped 0; count of bases not matched to a gene: 2. This CDR3 has 16 residues. CDR3 protein: CASSSLAGTNTGELFF. In nucleotides, the CDR3 is TGCGCCAGCAGCTCACTAGCGGGAACGAACACCGGGGAGCTGTTTTTT.

This chain connects TRBV27 to TRBJ2-7; 11 bases line up with TRBD2. CDR1 is MNHEY, CDR2 SMNVEV, per germline (reference sequence). J gave up 6 bases and V 6 bases, and 10 bases lay outside the gene matches. There are 15 residues in the CDR3. This CDR3 reads CASRRTSLAGGEQYF. The CDR3 region has the DNA TGTGCCAGCAGACGGACGTCCCTAGCGGGAGGCGAGCAGTACTTC.

This clone was seen a single time. The chain uses TRBV12-5 and TRBJ2-7, with D perhaps given as TRBD1 or TRBD2 (5 bases each). Germline V gene data show CDR1 as LGHNT and CDR2 as FRNRAP. The CDR3 loop spans 14 amino acids. The V and J ends lost 6 bases and 2 bases respectively, with 14 bases between them. CDR3 DNA: TGTGCTAGTGGGGGGACGACAAACCCCTACGAGCAGTACTTC. Its protein product is CASGGTTNPYEQYF.

This chain joins TRBV25-1 and TRBJ2-3; a weak D match, TRBD2 (6 bases). Germline V lookup: CDR1 MGHDK, CDR2 SYGVNS. The CDR3 consists of 16 residues. V was cut by 3 bases and J by 2 bases, with 15 bases left in between. As DNA, the CDR3 is TGTGCCAGCAGTGACTCGTGGATAGCGGACACAGATACGCAGTATTTT. This encodes CASSDSWIADTDTQYF. Looking up the rest from reference TRBV25-1 and TRBJ2-3 gives the full variable domain: EADIYQTPRYLVIGTGKKITLECSQTMGHDKMYWYQQDPGMELHLIHYSYGVNSTEKGDLSSESTVSRIRTEHFPLTLESARPSHTSQYLCASSDSWIADTDTQYFGPGTRLTVL.

The chain carries TRBV14 and TRBJ2-3; unclear D gene. The CDR3 is 15 residues long. V dropped 0 bases and J dropped 6 bases, with 13 bases sitting between them. Per germline, CDR1 SGHDN and CDR2 FVKESK. This chain's CDR3 is CASSQDEIPTDTQYF. The CDR3 DNA is TGTGCCAGCAGCCAAGATGAGATCCCAACGGATACGCAGTATTTT.

There are a few counts of this clone. V usage is TRBV4-3 and J usage is TRBJ1-1, with D perhaps TRBD1 (6 bases). Trimming stripped 1 base from V and 10 bases from J, with 16 bases between. The CDR3 runs to 14 residues. Germline V lookup: CDR1 LGHNA, CDR2 YSLEER. CDR3 in amino acids: CASSQASRGGGAFF. The CDR3, as DNA: TGCGCCAGCAGCCAAGCCTCCAGGGGTGGTGGAGCTTTCTTT.

This chain connects TRBV29-1 to TRBJ1-1, with TRBD1 as a possible D gene (6 bases). CDR1 SQVTM and CDR2 ANQGSEA come from the germline V gene. V lost 6 bases and J lost 3, with 20 bases in between. This CDR3 region has 15 residues. Written as DNA, the CDR3 is TGCAGCGTCGGTGGGGTCGTGGCAGGGGACACTGAAGCTTTCTTT. Amino acids: CSVGGVVAGDTEAFF.

This clone appeared a single time. The CDR3 sequence is CASSSGLADLTDTQYF. Written as DNA, the CDR3 is TGTGCCAGCAGCTCGGGACTAGCGGATCTCACAGATACGCAGTATTTT. The chain carries TRBV7-3 and TRBJ2-3; 11 positions agree with TRBD2. The CDR3 runs to 16 residues. J was trimmed by 2 bases and V by 4 bases; bases with no gene match: 5. Germline V gene sequence: CDR1 SGHTA, CDR2 FQGTGA.

A single count supports this clone. The rearrangement joins TRBV28 to TRBJ1-5, with TRBD1 matching over 7 bases. Germline V gene lookup returns CDR1 MDHEN and CDR2 SYDVKM. The CDR3 runs to 17 residues. V shed 6 bases and J 0 bases; nucleotides not matched to a gene: 11. CDR3 protein: CASRSYRGGYSNQPQHF. The DNA of the CDR3 is TGTGCCAGCAGGTCCTACAGGGGAGGGTATAGCAATCAGCCCCAGCATTTT.

The chain uses TRBV30 and TRBJ2-5; the D is unclear. Germline lookup yields CDR1 GTSNPN and CDR2 SVGIG (reference sequence). Between the trimmed V and J ends, which lost 0 bases and 4 bases, there was a span of 9 bases. This CDR3 has 13 residues. The CDR3 nucleotides are TGTGCCTGGAGTGTAAGGCTTCGAGAGACCCAGTACTTC. Translated: CAWSVRLRETQYF.

The chain links TRBV13 to TRBJ2-3; no definite D call. This CDR3 spans 14 amino acids. CDR1 is PRHDT, CDR2 FYEKMQ, per germline (reference sequence). The ends were cut back, 4 bases at V and 5 bases at J, with 13 bases in the middle. Here the CDR3 reads CASSSNKGGDTQYF. The CDR3 DNA reads as TGTGCCAGCAGCTCCAACAAGGGTGGAGATACGCAGTATTTT.